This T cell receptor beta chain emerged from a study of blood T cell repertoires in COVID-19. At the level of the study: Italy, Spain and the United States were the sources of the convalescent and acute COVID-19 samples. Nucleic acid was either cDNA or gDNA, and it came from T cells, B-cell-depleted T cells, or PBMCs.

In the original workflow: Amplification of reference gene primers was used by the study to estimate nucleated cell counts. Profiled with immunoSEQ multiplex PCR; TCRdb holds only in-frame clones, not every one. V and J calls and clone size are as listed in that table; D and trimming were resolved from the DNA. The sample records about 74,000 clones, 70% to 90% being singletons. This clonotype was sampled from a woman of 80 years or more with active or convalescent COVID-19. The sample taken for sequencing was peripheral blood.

CDR3 amino acids: CASSVHRGGQPQHF. The CDR3 nucleotides read TGTGCCAGCAGCGTCCACAGGGGAGGTCAGCCCCAGCATTTT. The chain carries TRBV9 and TRBJ1-5; 7 bases match TRBD1. V was clipped by 2 bases and J by 6 bases; unmatched bases: 5. The CDR3 loop spans 14 amino acids. Germline V gene data show CDR1 as SGDLS and CDR2 as YYNGEE.